The clone carrying this T cell receptor (beta chain) was recorded many times. Its antigen remains unidentified. This sample stems from a study of T cells in Graves' hyperthyroidism and ophthalmopathy. The CDR3 is 15 amino acids. The germline V gene encodes CDR1 LGHDT and CDR2 YNNKEL (reference sequence). Trimming took off 0 bases at V and 3 bases at J, with 9 bases between the two ends. Points from the study as a whole: Researchers found most expanded thyroid clonotypes above 0.001 in blood as well.

RNA transcripts gave rise to amplified TCR beta CDR3 regions. With the HTBI primer set, the TCR CDR3 went through a first round of RT-PCR. TCRdb passed the multiplex PCR reads through MiXCR, listing each CDR3 protein once. The sample includes about 300,000 distinct CDR3 sequences, roughly a fifth of them seen just once. Orbital computed tomography, thyroid ultrasound, serum thyroxine and TRAb, and clinical symptoms together informed the diagnoses. The chain uses TRBV3-1 and TRBJ1-3, with TRBD1 as a possible D gene (6 bases). The source is a man aged 45-60 years with Graves' ophthalmopathy. The specimen was blood. The CDR3 spells CASSQEGARGNTIYF. The CDR3 coding sequence is TGTGCCAGCAGCCAAGAGGGGGCGCGTGGAAACACCATATATTTT.